A single T cell receptor (beta chain) is shown here with its context. This record belongs to a study of tumor-infiltrating lymphocytes in primary liver carcinoma. Study as a whole: Samples produced roughly 3.65 to 8 million productive TCRbeta reads, comparable across tissue types.

Starting material for RNA and DNA co-extraction consisted of roughly 17-31 mg of unsorted bulk tissue. Separate regions, five per tumor, were sampled. The length of the CDR3 is 12 residues. The germline V and J ends were trimmed by 4 bases and 11 bases, with 13 bases remaining between them. Germline CDR1 SGHTA, CDR2 FQGTGA. Total RNA (around 500 ng) served as template for TCR beta cDNA synthesis primed by a constant-region primer. Slightly modified ARM-PCR, run as three nested multiplex PCR rounds, produced the TCR beta libraries. TRBV1-TRBV30 forward and Cbeta reverse primers drove the first two roughly 9-cycle rounds. In TCRdb, the multiplex PCR reads were re-called with MiXCR into one record per CDR3 protein. Of 95,000 to 150,000 distinct CDR3 sequences listed, around two thirds are singletons.

The sequenced sample consisted of liver tumor tissue from sampling region 1. Subset specified: tumor region T1, superior pole. This clonotype was obtained from a woman in her sixties or seventies with primary liver carcinoma and hepatitis B virus infection. This chain uses TRBV7-3 with TRBJ2-3; D uncertain. The CDR3 DNA reads as TGTGCCAGCAGCTCTTCCATGGGCATGCAGTATTTT. The encoded protein is CASSSSMGMQYF.